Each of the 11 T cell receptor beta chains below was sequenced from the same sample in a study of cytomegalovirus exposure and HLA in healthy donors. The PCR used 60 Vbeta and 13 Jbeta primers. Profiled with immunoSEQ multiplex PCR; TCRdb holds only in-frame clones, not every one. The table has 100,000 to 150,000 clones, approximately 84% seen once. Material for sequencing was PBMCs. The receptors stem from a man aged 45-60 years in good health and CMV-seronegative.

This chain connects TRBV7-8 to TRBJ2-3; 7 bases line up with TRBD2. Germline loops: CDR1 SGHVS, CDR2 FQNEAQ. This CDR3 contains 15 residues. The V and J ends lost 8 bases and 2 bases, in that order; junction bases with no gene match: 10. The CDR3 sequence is CASEGLAVLTDTQYF. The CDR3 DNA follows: TGTGCCAGCGAGGGGCTAGCGGTTCTCACAGATACGCAGTATTTT.

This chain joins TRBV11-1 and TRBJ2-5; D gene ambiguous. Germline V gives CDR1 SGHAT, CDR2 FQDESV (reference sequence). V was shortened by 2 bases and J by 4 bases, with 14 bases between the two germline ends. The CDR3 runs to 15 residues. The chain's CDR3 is CASSLTALSGETQYF. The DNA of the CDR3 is TGTGCCAGCAGCTTAACTGCCCTAAGTGGAGAGACCCAGTACTTC. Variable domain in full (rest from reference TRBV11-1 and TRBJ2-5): EAEVAQSPRYKITEKSQAVAFWCDPISGHATLYWYRQILGQGPELLVQFQDESVVDDSQLPKDRFSAERLKGVDSTLKIQPAELGDSAMYLCASSLTALSGETQYFGPGTRLLVL.

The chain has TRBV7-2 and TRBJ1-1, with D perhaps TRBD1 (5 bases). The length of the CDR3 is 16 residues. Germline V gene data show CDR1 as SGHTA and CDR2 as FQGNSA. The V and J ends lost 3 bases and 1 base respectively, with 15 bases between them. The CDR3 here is CASSFDTGQGNTEAFF. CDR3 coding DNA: TGTGCCAGCAGCTTTGATACGGGTCAGGGGAACACTGAAGCTTTCTTT.

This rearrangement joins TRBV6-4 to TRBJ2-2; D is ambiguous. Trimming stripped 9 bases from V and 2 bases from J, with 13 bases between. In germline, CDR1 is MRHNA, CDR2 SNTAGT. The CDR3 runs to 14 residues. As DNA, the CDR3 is TGTGCCAGTAGGCTAGAAGATAACACCGGGGAGCTGTTTTTT. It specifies CASRLEDNTGELFF.

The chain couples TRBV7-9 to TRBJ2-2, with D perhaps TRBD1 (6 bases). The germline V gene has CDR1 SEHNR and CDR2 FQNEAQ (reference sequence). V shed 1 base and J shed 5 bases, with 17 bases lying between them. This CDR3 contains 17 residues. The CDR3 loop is CASSLEFRTRGTGELFF. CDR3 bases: TGTGCCAGCAGCTTAGAGTTCCGGACGAGGGGGACCGGGGAGCTGTTTTTT.

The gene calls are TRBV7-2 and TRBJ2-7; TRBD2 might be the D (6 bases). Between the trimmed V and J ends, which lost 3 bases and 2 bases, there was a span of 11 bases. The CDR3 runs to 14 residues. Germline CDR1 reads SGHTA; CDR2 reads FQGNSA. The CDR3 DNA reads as TGTGCCAGCAGCTTTTTGGCGGGGCCCTACGAGCAGTACTTC. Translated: CASSFLAGPYEQYF. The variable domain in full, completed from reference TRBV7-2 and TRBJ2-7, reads GAGVSQSPSNKVTEKGKDVELRCDPISGHTALYWYRQSLGQGLEFLIYFQGNSAPDKSGLPSDRFSAERTGGSVSTLTIQRTQQEDSAVYLCASSFLAGPYEQYFGPGTRLTVT.

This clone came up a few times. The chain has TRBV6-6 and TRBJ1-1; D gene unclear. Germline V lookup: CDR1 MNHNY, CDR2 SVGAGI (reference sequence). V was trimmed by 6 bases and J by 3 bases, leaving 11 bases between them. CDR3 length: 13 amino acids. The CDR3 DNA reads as TGTGCCAGCAGAAGAACCCGGGACACTGAAGCTTTCTTT. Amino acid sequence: CASRRTRDTEAFF.

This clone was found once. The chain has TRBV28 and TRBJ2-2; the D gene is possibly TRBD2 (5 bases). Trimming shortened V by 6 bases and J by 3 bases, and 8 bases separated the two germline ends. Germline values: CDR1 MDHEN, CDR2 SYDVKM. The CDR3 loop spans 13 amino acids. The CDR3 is CASSSRDTGELFF. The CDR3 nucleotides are TGTGCCAGCAGCTCGAGGGACACCGGGGAGCTGTTTTTT.

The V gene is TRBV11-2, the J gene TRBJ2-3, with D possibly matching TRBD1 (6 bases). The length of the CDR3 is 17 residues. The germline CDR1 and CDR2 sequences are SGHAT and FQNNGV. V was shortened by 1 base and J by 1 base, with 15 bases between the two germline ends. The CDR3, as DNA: TGTGCCAGCAGCTTAGCTTACGGTGGGGGCCGCACAGATACGCAGTATTTT. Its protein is CASSLAYGGGRTDTQYF.

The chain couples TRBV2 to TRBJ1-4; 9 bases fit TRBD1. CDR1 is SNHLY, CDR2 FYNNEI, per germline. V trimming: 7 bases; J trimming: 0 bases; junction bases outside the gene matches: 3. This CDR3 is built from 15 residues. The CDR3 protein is CASMTGGATNEKLFF. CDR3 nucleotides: TGTGCCAGCATGACAGGGGGGGCAACTAATGAAAAACTGTTTTTT.

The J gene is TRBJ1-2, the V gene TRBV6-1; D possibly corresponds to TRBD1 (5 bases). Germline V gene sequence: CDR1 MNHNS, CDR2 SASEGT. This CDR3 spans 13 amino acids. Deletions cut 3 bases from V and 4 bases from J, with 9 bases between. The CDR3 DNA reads TGTGCCAGCAGTGAGGGGAGGGGCTATGGCTACACCTTC. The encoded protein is CASSEGRGYGYTF.